What follows are 32 T cell receptor beta chains derived from one specimen sequenced in a study of spatial heterogeneity in lung cancer. Overall study findings and caveats: Expanded alpha and beta TCR counts within tumors tracked tumor mutation counts.

TCRdb re-derived calls from the 5' RACE reads in MiXCR, one entry per CDR3 protein. Found here are about 20,000 distinct CDR3 sequences, 6.5% to 8.5% of them singletons; the top ten hold less than 30%. The sample's time point: sample taken at primary tumor resection. Their target antigens are unknown. The sample was lung tumor tissue, taken at surgery. These receptors were taken from a male donor with early-stage non-small cell lung cancer.

This clonotype was counted between two and nine times. This sequence joins TRBV30 and TRBJ1-1; D uncertain. The germline CDR1 and CDR2 sequences are GTSNPN and SVGIG (reference sequence). Trimming removed 0 bases from V and 11 bases from J, with 13 bases in between. The CDR3 length is 12 residues. The CDR3 reads CAWSVHGQSAFF. CDR3 DNA: TGTGCCTGGAGTGTACACGGGCAAAGCGCTTTCTTT. Full variable domain (outside the CDR3, taken from reference TRBV30 and TRBJ1-1): SQTIHQWPATLVQPVGSPLSLECTVEGTSNPNLYWYRQAAGRGLQLLFYSVGIGQISSEVPQNLSASRPQDRQFILSSKKLLLSDSGFYLCAWSVHGQSAFFGQGTRLTVV.

This clonotype was observed a handful of times. V and J are TRBV3-1 and TRBJ1-1, with D perhaps TRBD1 (5 bases). This CDR3 is built from 13 residues. Germline V lookup: CDR1 LGHDT, CDR2 YNNKEL (reference sequence). V lost 0 bases, J lost 7 bases, and 9 bases lay in between. Here the CDR3 reads CASSQDPGVEAFF. In DNA, the CDR3 is TGTGCCAGCAGCCAAGATCCGGGGGTTGAAGCTTTCTTT.

This clonotype came up many times. The CDR3 reads CASSFRTTNEKLFF. The CDR3, as DNA: TGTGCCAGCAGCTTTAGGACAACTAATGAAAAACTGTTTTTT. This rearrangement joins TRBV13 to TRBJ1-4; no firm D call. The V gene's germline CDR1 is PRHDT and CDR2 FYEKMQ (reference sequence). V lost 3 bases and J 0 bases, leaving 5 bases between the germline ends. CDR3 size: 14 residues.

This clonotype was counted between two and nine times. V is TRBV20-1 and J is TRBJ1-2; 7 nucleotides match TRBD1. The CDR3 runs to 12 residues. Unmatched junction bases numbered 3, after V lost 6 bases and J lost 2 bases. CDR1 is DFQATT, CDR2 SNEGSKA, per germline (reference sequence). The CDR3 reads CSAAQGNYGYTF. The CDR3 DNA is TGCAGTGCAGCACAGGGGAACTATGGCTACACCTTC.

The chain combines TRBV6-5 with TRBJ2-1, with 10 bases aligning to TRBD2. CDR1 is MNHEY, CDR2 SVGAGI, per germline. V lost 4 bases and J lost 0; bases outside the gene matches: 9. The CDR3 has 18 residues. CDR3 residues: CASSSRLAGFSSYNEQFF. As DNA, the CDR3 is TGTGCCAGCAGTTCCCGACTAGCGGGCTTCAGCTCCTACAATGAGCAGTTCTTC.

This clonotype was detected ten times or more. The chain is built from TRBV3-1 and TRBJ1-2; no firm D call. Trimming removed 0 bases from V and 8 bases from J, with 22 bases in between. The CDR3 has 17 residues. Per germline, CDR1 LGHDT and CDR2 YNNKEL (reference sequence). For the CDR3, the DNA is TGTGCCAGCAGCCAAGATCGTAGGGATGCCAGAGGAGGAGGCTACACCTTC. Protein product: CASSQDRRDARGGGYTF.

This clonotype was seen many times. J is TRBJ2-7 and V is TRBV5-4; no firm D call. Germline loops: CDR1 SGHNT, CDR2 YYREEE (reference sequence). This CDR3 has 15 residues. V was shortened by 0 bases and J by 3 bases, with 13 bases between the two germline ends. CDR3 sequence: CASSLGGMSDYEQYF. For the CDR3, the DNA is TGTGCCAGCAGCTTGGGGGGAATGTCCGACTACGAGCAGTACTTC. Looking up the rest from reference TRBV5-4 and TRBJ2-7 gives the full variable domain: ETGVTQSPTHLIKTRGQQVTLRCSSQSGHNTVSWYQQALGQGPQFIFQYYREEENGRGNFPPRFSGLQFPNYSSELNVNALELDDSALYLCASSLGGMSDYEQYFGPGTRLTVT.

This clonotype was observed at least ten times. The rearrangement joins TRBV5-4 to TRBJ2-1, with 7 bases matching TRBD2. From germline, CDR1 is SGHNT and CDR2 YYREEE (reference sequence). V trimming: 3 bases; J trimming: 6 bases; junction bases outside the gene matches: 15. CDR3 length: 17 residues. The DNA of the CDR3 is TGTGCCAGCAGCTGGGGGGGTGGTAGGGGCGGACGCAATGAGCAGTTCTTC. This gives the protein CASSWGGGRGGRNEQFF.

This clonotype was counted at least ten times. The V call is TRBV5-1, the J call TRBJ1-5; 10 bases agree with TRBD1. Germline values: CDR1 SGHRS, CDR2 YFSETQ. V trimming: 0 bases; J trimming: 2 bases; junction bases outside the gene matches: 2. CDR3 length: 16 residues. The CDR3 spells CASSLGTGGGNQPQHF. In DNA form, the CDR3 reads TGCGCCAGCAGCTTGGGGACAGGGGGGGGCAATCAGCCCCAGCATTTT.

This clonotype was seen a handful of times. V and J are TRBV21-1 and TRBJ2-3. TRBV21-1 is flagged as a pseudogene. The CDR3 length is 15 residues. Here the CDR3 reads CASILHDPSTDTQYF. In nucleotides, the CDR3 is TGTGCCAGCATCCTACATGACCCTAGCACAGATACGCAGTATTTT.

This clonotype was detected many times. The chain joins TRBV5-1 to TRBJ2-1; D ambiguous. Between the trimmed V and J ends, which lost 4 bases and 9 bases, there was a span of 26 bases. Germline CDR1 is SGHRS and CDR2 is YFSETQ. The CDR3 is made up of 17 amino acids. CDR3 coding DNA: TGCGCCAGCAGCCCGACCCTGACCCAACCTCGGGTCGGTGAGCAGTTCTTC. It translates to CASSPTLTQPRVGEQFF.

This clonotype occurred a few times. Here the CDR3 reads CASSLASAQGQIYEQYF. CDR3 sequence (DNA): TGTGCCAGCAGTTTAGCCTCGGCCCAGGGACAGATTTACGAGCAGTACTTC. The chain couples TRBV12-3 or TRBV12-4 to TRBJ2-7; 7 positions match TRBD1. This CDR3 is built from 17 residues. Germline trimming cut 0 bases from V and 4 bases from J; bases unmatched to any gene: 12.

By its share, this clonotype is medium-sized. The chain has TRBV7-2 and TRBJ1-2, with D possibly matching TRBD1 (5 bases). Germline V lookup: CDR1 SGHTA, CDR2 FQGNSA. The CDR3 spans 14 residues. V lost 5 bases, J lost 10 bases, and 20 bases lay in between. The CDR3 spells CASSGGGGIGVYTF. The CDR3 DNA reads as TGTGCCAGCAGCGGGGGTGGGGGGATCGGAGTCTACACCTTC.

This clonotype came up many times. The J gene is TRBJ2-2, the V gene TRBV11-1, with TRBD2 matching 7 bases. The CDR3 covers 16 residues. From germline, CDR1 is SGHAT and CDR2 FQDESV (reference sequence). V trimming: 0 bases; J trimming: 6 bases; junction bases outside the gene matches: 7. The DNA for the CDR3 is TGTGCCAGCAGCTTAGCGGGGAAGCGGGGTCCCGGGGAGCTGTTTTTT. Residues: CASSLAGKRGPGELFF.

This clonotype was seen a handful of times. The J gene is TRBJ1-5, the V gene TRBV24-1; D gene uncertain. The V end was cut by 5 bases, the J end by 7 bases, with 11 bases between. The CDR3 contains 13 residues. Germline CDR1 and CDR2: KGHDR and SFDVKD. The CDR3 is CATSAGGEQPQHF. As DNA, the CDR3 is TGTGCCACCAGTGCAGGTGGAGAACAGCCCCAGCATTTT.

This clonotype was detected many times. In DNA form, the CDR3 reads TGTGCCAGCAGTTTCGGGATGAACACTGAAGCTTTCTTT. Translated: CASSFGMNTEAFF. The rearrangement links TRBV12-3 or TRBV12-4 to TRBJ1-1; D call uncertain. This CDR3 is built from 13 residues. The ends were cut back, 3 bases at V and 0 bases at J, with 5 bases in the middle.

This clonotype was recorded many times. The rearrangement uses TRBV9 and TRBJ1-4; TRBD1 might be the D (6 bases). CDR3 length equals 15 residues. Trimming shortened V by 6 bases and J by 2 bases, and 14 bases separated the two germline ends. The germline gives CDR1 SGDLS, CDR2 YYNGEE. CDR3 in amino acids: CASNRQAGTNEKLFF. For the CDR3, the DNA is TGTGCCAGCAACAGACAGGCTGGGACTAATGAAAAACTGTTTTTT. The whole variable domain, filled in from reference TRBV9 and TRBJ1-4, reads DSGVTQTPKHLITATGQRVTLRCSPRSGDLSVYWYQQSLDQGLQFLIQYYNGEERAKGNILERFSAQQFPDLHSELNLSSLELGDSALYFCASNRQAGTNEKLFFGSGTQLSVL.

This sequence joins TRBV5-1 and TRBJ2-2; 14 nucleotides line up with TRBD2. V gave up 3 bases and J gave up 0 bases; unmatched junction bases: 7. Per the germline V gene, CDR1 is SGHRS and CDR2 is YFSETQ. This CDR3 is built from 19 residues. The CDR3 protein is CASSSRGTSGGPNTGELFF. The CDR3 nucleotides are TGCGCCAGCAGCTCCCGGGGGACTAGCGGGGGACCGAACACCGGGGAGCTGTTTTTT.

In its sample, this clonotype is medium-sized. The chain joins TRBV6-6 to TRBJ1-5, with a weak D call TRBD1 (5 bases). CDR3 length: 12 amino acids. From germline, CDR1 is MNHNY and CDR2 SVGAGI (reference sequence). Trimming shortened V by 7 bases and J by 8 bases, and 12 bases separated the two germline ends. CDR3 in DNA: TGTGCCAGCAATCCGGTAGGGGAGCCCCAGCATTTT. Its protein product is CASNPVGEPQHF.

This clonotype was counted at least ten times. V gene TRBV5-1 combines with J gene TRBJ1-2, with D maybe TRBD1 (5 bases). Trimming stripped 5 bases from V and 3 bases from J, with 14 bases between. Germline V gene lookup returns CDR1 SGHRS and CDR2 YFSETQ. The CDR3 has 14 residues. CDR3 protein: CASSKGRPDYGYTF. In nucleotides, the CDR3 is TGCGCCAGCAGTAAGGGGCGTCCGGACTATGGCTACACCTTC.

Many counts were recorded for this clonotype. V is TRBV20-1 and J is TRBJ2-3; D tentatively fits TRBD1 or TRBD2 (6 bases each). CDR1 is DFQATT, CDR2 SNEGSKA, per germline (reference sequence). The V end was cut by 2 bases, the J end by 3 bases, with 18 bases between. This CDR3 is built from 16 residues. CDR3 sequence: CSARFPRTTGTDTQYF. CDR3 in DNA: TGCAGTGCTAGATTCCCCCGGACTACAGGGACAGATACGCAGTATTTT.

This clonotype has a count of ten or more. The J gene is TRBJ2-6, the V gene TRBV20-1; D not certain. The ends were cut back, 2 bases at V and 0 bases at J, with 5 bases in the middle. The germline V gene has CDR1 DFQATT and CDR2 SNEGSKA (reference sequence). The CDR3 length is 14 residues. CDR3 DNA: TGCAGTGCTAGATCGATCTCTGGGGCCAACGTCCTGACTTTC. This translates into CSARSISGANVLTF.

In this sample, this clonotype turned up many times. J is TRBJ1-1 and V is TRBV28; D is unresolved. Germline CDR1 reads MDHEN; CDR2 reads SYDVKM. Trimming removed 1 base at V and 3 bases at J, with 0 bases between. CDR3 length: 11 amino acids. CDR3 in DNA: TGTGCCAGCAGTTTATACACTGAAGCTTTCTTT. Translated, it gives CASSLYTEAFF.

On this clonotype: A much bigger clone sits one base away, suggesting this may be a read error. J is TRBJ1-4 and V is TRBV20-1; D ambiguous. This CDR3 spans 11 amino acids. Trimming left V 7 bases short and J 10 bases short, with 13 bases between. From germline, CDR1 is DFQATT and CDR2 SNEGSKA (reference sequence). The CDR3 nucleotides are TGCAGTGGGAAGGGTGACGGAAAACTGTTTTTT. Translated: CSGKGDGKLFF.

This clonotype was seen a few times. The rearrangement links TRBV30 to TRBJ2-2; no firm D call. The length of the CDR3 is 13 residues. CDR1 is GTSNPN, CDR2 SVGIG, per germline (reference sequence). Deletions cut 4 bases from V and 1 base from J, with 7 bases between. The CDR3 protein is CAWTKKNTGELFF. CDR3 DNA: TGTGCCTGGACGAAGAAGAACACCGGGGAGCTGTTTTTT. The full variable domain, its missing parts supplied by reference TRBV30 and TRBJ2-2, is SQTIHQWPATLVQPVGSPLSLECTVEGTSNPNLYWYRQAAGRGLQLLFYSVGIGQISSEVPQNLSASRPQDRQFILSSKKLLLSDSGFYLCAWTKKNTGELFFGEGSRLTVL.

This clonotype showed up many times. The CDR3 bases are TGTGCCAGCAGCAGCTTGAATGAGCAGTTCTTC. Protein: CASSSLNEQFF. The V and J genes are TRBV6-6 and TRBJ2-1; D is unresolved. Looked up from germline, CDR1 is MNHNY and CDR2 is SVGAGI (reference sequence). CDR3 length: 11 amino acids. V was shortened by 6 bases and J by 7 bases, with 7 bases between the two germline ends.

CDR3 in amino acids: CASSLVRPGNTGELFF. The CDR3 DNA reads as TGTGCCAGCAGCTTAGTTCGTCCAGGGAACACCGGGGAGCTGTTTTTT. The chain couples TRBV7-9 to TRBJ2-2; D gene unclear. Trimming took 1 base from V and 1 from J, leaving 10 bases between them. The CDR3 sequence is 16 residues long. The germline gives CDR1 SEHNR, CDR2 FQNEAQ (reference sequence). The whole variable domain, remainder taken from reference TRBV7-9 and TRBJ2-2, is DTGVSQNPRHKITKRGQNVTFRCDPISEHNRLYWYRQTLGQGPEFLTYFQNEAQLEKSRLLSDRFSAERPKGSFSTLEIQRTEQGDSAMYLCASSLVRPGNTGELFFGEGSRLTVL.

This clonotype showed up many times. The chain links TRBV2 to TRBJ2-2; D ambiguous. The CDR3 contains 14 residues. The germline V gene encodes CDR1 SNHLY and CDR2 FYNNEI. Trimming took off 8 bases at V and 7 bases at J, with 17 bases between the two ends. The CDR3 sequence: CASSGLGWGGELFF. DNA for the CDR3: TGTGCCAGCTCCGGCCTGGGGTGGGGCGGGGAGCTGTTTTTT.

This clonotype appeared many times. This rearrangement joins TRBV6-5 to TRBJ2-3; maybe TRBD1 (6 bases). V dropped 5 bases and J dropped 2 bases, with 14 bases sitting between them. The V gene's germline CDR1 is MNHEY and CDR2 SVGAGI. The CDR3 length is 15 residues. Here the CDR3 DNA reads TGTGCCAGCAGTCTCCGAAACAGGGCCACAGATACGCAGTATTTT. Its protein is CASSLRNRATDTQYF.

This clonotype was recorded many times. This chain joins TRBV7-2 and TRBJ1-5; perhaps TRBD1 as D (6 bases). This CDR3 is 15 amino acids long. V lost 5 bases and J lost 0, with 11 bases in between. The germline gives CDR1 SGHTA, CDR2 FQGNSA. The CDR3 protein is CASSTGIYSNQPQHF. The CDR3 DNA reads as TGTGCCAGCAGCACAGGGATCTATAGCAATCAGCCCCAGCATTTT.

By share of the sample, this clonotype is medium-sized (0.01 to 0.1%). This sequence joins TRBV20-1 and TRBJ2-3; D ambiguous. Germline V gives CDR1 DFQATT, CDR2 SNEGSKA (reference sequence). The CDR3 loop spans 12 amino acids. V was shortened by 1 base and J by 0 bases, with 2 bases between the two germline ends. Written as DNA, the CDR3 is TGCAGTGCTAGAGGTAGCACAGATACGCAGTATTTT. Translating it yields CSARGSTDTQYF.

The chain has TRBV5-1 and TRBJ2-5, with 16 positions matching TRBD2. This CDR3 contains 16 residues. Germline CDR1 SGHRS, CDR2 YFSETQ. J gave up 5 bases and V 3 bases, and 4 bases lay outside the gene matches. In DNA, the CDR3 is TGCGCCAGCAGCTCCGGGACTAGCGGGGGGGCCGAGACCCAGTACTTC. Translation gives CASSSGTSGGAETQYF.